This TCR beta chain was recovered during a study of T cells in Graves' hyperthyroidism and ophthalmopathy. Amplification yielded TCR beta CDR3 regions, with RNA transcripts as the source. The HTBI primer set drove a first-round RT-PCR of the TCR CDR3. TCRdb re-called the multiplex PCR reads with MiXCR, one entry per CDR3 protein. The sample contains a few hundred thousand distinct CDR3 sequences, 15% to 18% of which appear only once. This clonotype was found many times. V dropped 3 bases and J dropped 3 bases, with 2 bases sitting between them. This CDR3 is 11 amino acids long. Per germline, CDR1 SGHTA and CDR2 FQGNSA.

The receptor's source is a woman in her 30s with Graves' hyperthyroidism. Sequencing used blood. The chain carries TRBV7-2 and TRBJ1-2, with unresolved D. The CDR3 protein is CASSFYYGYTF. As DNA, the CDR3 is TGTGCCAGCAGCTTCTACTATGGCTACACCTTC.